The clone carrying this T cell receptor (beta chain) was detected a few times. What it recognizes is unknown. These data originate in a study of beta chain features in type 1 diabetes. Study summary: Examined across all samples were around 110 million sorted cells. Study results and caveats: Insertions were fewer and deletions more numerous at VDJ junctions in type 1 diabetes patients. Moderate but significant shortening of TCRB CDR3s was recorded in all four CD4+ subsets from Type 1 diabetes patients.

Of the isolated RNA, all was reverse transcribed, and so the sequenced material was expressed TCRB transcripts. The assay was immunoSEQ multiplex PCR, and TCRdb's table has in-frame clones only and misses some. The data hold approximately 150,000 clones, with approximately 13% observed a single time. Per the germline V gene, CDR1 is SEHNR and CDR2 is FQNEAQ (reference sequence). CDR3 length equals 11 residues. With V trimmed by 5 bases and J by 8 bases, 0 bases remained unmatched. The sample comprised central memory CD4+ T cells from blood. The chain links TRBV7-9 to TRBJ2-1; 7 bases match TRBD2. The source is a young man with type 1 diabetes. The CDR3 spells CASSREDEQFF. CDR3 nucleotide sequence: TGTGCCAGCAGCCGGGAGGATGAGCAGTTCTTC.